These T cell receptor beta chains were read from a single sample in a study of blood T cell repertoires in COVID-19. TCRdb's table, derived via immunoSEQ multiplex PCR, lists solely in-frame clones and lacks some. The table lists fewer than 130,000 clones, over 60% of them singletons. Input material: peripheral blood. The receptors derive from a woman older than 75 with acute or convalescent COVID-19. Each CDR3 is given with its conserved first and last residue. Each record gives: CDR3 DNA, CDR3 protein, clone size, J gene, D gene, V gene. The D gene is left open where the match is weak. Size tells how often a clone was seen (once, few, many) or the class of an expanded clone, and some rows leave it out.

CDR3nt: TGTGCCAGCAGCTTAGGGAAGGGTCAGGGGGTAAGTCAGCCCCAGCATTTT
CDR3aa: CASSLGKGQGVSQPQHF
abundance: NA
j_gene: TRBJ1-5
d_gene: TRBD1
v_gene: TRBV7-2

CDR3nt: TGTGCCAGCAGCTTAGGCGAGACTGAAGCTTTCTTT
CDR3aa: CASSLGETEAFF
abundance: NA
j_gene: TRBJ1-1
d_gene: NA
v_gene: TRBV7-2

CDR3nt: TGTGCCAGTAGCACAGAGATTGAAGCTTTCTTT
CDR3aa: CASSTEIEAFF
abundance: NA
j_gene: TRBJ1-1
d_gene: NA
v_gene: TRBV19

CDR3nt: TGTGCCAGCAGCACGGGACAGATGAACACTGAAGCTTTCTTT
CDR3aa: CASSTGQMNTEAFF
abundance: NA
j_gene: TRBJ1-1
d_gene: TRBD1
v_gene: TRBV6-5

CDR3nt: TGTGCCAGCAGCCTGGGACAGGGGGACGGTAGCAATCAGCCCCAGCATTTT
CDR3aa: CASSLGQGDGSNQPQHF
abundance: NA
j_gene: TRBJ1-5
d_gene: TRBD1
v_gene: TRBV7-9

CDR3nt: TGTGCCAGCAGCTCGTCTAGGAGATTATACAATGAGCAGTTCTTC
CDR3aa: CASSSSRRLYNEQFF
abundance: NA
j_gene: TRBJ2-1
d_gene: NA
v_gene: TRBV7-3

CDR3nt: TGCAGTGCTAGTAAGCCCGGGACTAGCTACGAGCAGTACTTC
CDR3aa: CSASKPGTSYEQYF
abundance: NA
j_gene: TRBJ2-7
d_gene: TRBD2
v_gene: TRBV20-1

CDR3nt: TGTGCCAGCAGCCAGGGACAGGGGACCTACGAGCAGTACTTC
CDR3aa: CASSQGQGTYEQYF
abundance: NA
j_gene: TRBJ2-7
d_gene: TRBD1
v_gene: TRBV3-1/TRBV3-2

CDR3nt: TGTGCCAGTAGTAGAGTCACAGATACGCAGTATTTT
CDR3aa: CASSRVTDTQYF
abundance: NA
j_gene: TRBJ2-3
d_gene: NA
v_gene: TRBV19

CDR3nt: TGTGCCAGCAGTTTAGGGGGGGCTACCACCTACGAGCAGTACTTC
CDR3aa: CASSLGGATTYEQYF
abundance: NA
j_gene: TRBJ2-7
d_gene: NA
v_gene: TRBV28

CDR3nt: TGTGCCATCAACCGGGGTTCTACTGAAGAGACCCAGTACTTC
CDR3aa: CAINRGSTEETQYF
abundance: NA
j_gene: TRBJ2-5
d_gene: NA
v_gene: TRBV10-3

CDR3nt: TGTGCCCCCTGGGGGCGGTATAGCGGGGTGCTAGCCAAAAACATTCAGTACTTC
CDR3aa: CAPWGRYSGVLAKNIQYF
abundance: NA
j_gene: TRBJ2-4
d_gene: TRBD2
v_gene: TRBV10-3

CDR3nt: TGTGCCAGCCAAGACCGATCTAGAGACACCGGGGAGCTGTTTTTT
CDR3aa: CASQDRSRDTGELFF
abundance: NA
j_gene: TRBJ2-2
d_gene: NA
v_gene: TRBV28

CDR3nt: TGCGCCAGCAAGGGTGAGGGGGCTTACGAGCAGTACTTC
CDR3aa: CASKGEGAYEQYF
abundance: NA
j_gene: TRBJ2-7
d_gene: TRBD1
v_gene: TRBV10-2

CDR3nt: TGTGCCAGCAGCGATAGGACAGGCTCAGGAAACACCATATATTTT
CDR3aa: CASSDRTGSGNTIYF
abundance: NA
j_gene: TRBJ1-3
d_gene: TRBD1
v_gene: TRBV9

CDR3nt: TGTGCCAGTAGGGGCCAGGGGATCCCCCAGAATGAGCAGTTCTTC
CDR3aa: CASRGQGIPQNEQFF
abundance: once
j_gene: TRBJ2-1
d_gene: NA
v_gene: TRBV19

CDR3nt: TGTGCCAGCAGCACCCGGACAGGGAACACCGGGGAGCTGTTTTTT
CDR3aa: CASSTRTGNTGELFF
abundance: few
j_gene: TRBJ2-2
d_gene: TRBD1
v_gene: TRBV3-1/TRBV3-2

CDR3nt: TGTGCCAGCAACTTACAGGACGGGAACACTGAAGCTTTCTTT
CDR3aa: CASNLQDGNTEAFF
abundance: once
j_gene: TRBJ1-1
d_gene: NA
v_gene: TRBV6-5

CDR3nt: TGTGCCAGCAGCAGGGAGACAGGGGATCAGCCCCAGCATTTT
CDR3aa: CASSRETGDQPQHF
abundance: NA
j_gene: TRBJ1-5
d_gene: TRBD1
v_gene: TRBV2

CDR3nt: TGTGCCAGCAGCCCCCCGGGACTAGCGGGGAATAATGAGCAGTTCTTC
CDR3aa: CASSPPGLAGNNEQFF
abundance: NA
j_gene: TRBJ2-1
d_gene: TRBD2
v_gene: TRBV3-1/TRBV3-2

CDR3nt: TGCGCCAGCAGCACCAGCTCCTACAATGAGCAGTTCTTC
CDR3aa: CASSTSSYNEQFF
abundance: few
j_gene: TRBJ2-1
d_gene: NA
v_gene: TRBV5-1

CDR3nt: TGTGCCAGCACTGCCTCTGGGGGCAACACAGATACGCAGTATTTT
CDR3aa: CASTASGGNTDTQYF
abundance: NA
j_gene: TRBJ2-3
d_gene: NA
v_gene: TRBV6-5

CDR3nt: TGTGCCATCAGTGTCAGGGGGCGCACAGATACGCAGTATTTT
CDR3aa: CAISVRGRTDTQYF
abundance: NA
j_gene: TRBJ2-3
d_gene: TRBD1
v_gene: TRBV10-3

CDR3nt: TGCGCCAGCAGCCAGGGGGTCCAGCGGGAGAGGGGGACCCAGTACTTC
CDR3aa: CASSQGVQRERGTQYF
abundance: NA
j_gene: TRBJ2-5
d_gene: TRBD2
v_gene: TRBV4-1

CDR3nt: TGCAGTGCTAGTTACTTTTTCTGGGAGGGTTCAAGGACTGAAGCTTTCTTT
CDR3aa: CSASYFFWEGSRTEAFF
abundance: NA
j_gene: TRBJ1-1
d_gene: NA
v_gene: TRBV20-1

CDR3nt: TGTGCCAGCAGCTCCTCAGGGGGCTTTAGCACCGGGGAGCTGTTTTTT
CDR3aa: CASSSSGGFSTGELFF
abundance: NA
j_gene: TRBJ2-2
d_gene: TRBD1
v_gene: TRBV7-3

CDR3nt: TGTGCCAGCTCACCTAACAACCCCCGCGGGTACACTAACTATGGCTACACCTTC
CDR3aa: CASSPNNPRGYTNYGYTF
abundance: NA
j_gene: TRBJ1-2
d_gene: NA
v_gene: TRBV18

CDR3nt: TGTGCCAGCAGTTTAACGCAACGCGGGTCACCCCTCCACTTT
CDR3aa: CASSLTQRGSPLHF
abundance: NA
j_gene: TRBJ1-6
d_gene: NA
v_gene: TRBV27

CDR3nt: TGTGCCAGCAGCCCTAGGGGAGGGGCCGTGGTAGCGGGGTTTATGAACAAAGAGACCCAGTACTTC
CDR3aa: CASSPRGGAVVAGFMNKETQYF
abundance: once
j_gene: TRBJ2-5
d_gene: TRBD2
v_gene: TRBV7-8

CDR3nt: TGTGCCAGCCAGTTTACGGCCAGCGGGGATTACAATGAGCAGTTCTTC
CDR3aa: CASQFTASGDYNEQFF
abundance: once
j_gene: TRBJ2-1
d_gene: TRBD2
v_gene: TRBV27

CDR3nt: TGTGCCAGCAGCTTACATGGCGGGAGAGCAGATACGCAGTATTTT
CDR3aa: CASSLHGGRADTQYF
abundance: NA
j_gene: TRBJ2-3
d_gene: TRBD2
v_gene: TRBV11-1

CDR3nt: TGTGCCAGCAGTTACTCCTGGACAAATAACTATGGCTACACCTTC
CDR3aa: CASSYSWTNNYGYTF
abundance: few
j_gene: TRBJ1-2
d_gene: NA
v_gene: TRBV6-6

CDR3nt: TGTGCCAGCAGTACCAAATACAGGGCCTCTGCAACTAATGAAAAACTGTTTTTT
CDR3aa: CASSTKYRASATNEKLFF
abundance: NA
j_gene: TRBJ1-4
d_gene: NA
v_gene: TRBV27

CDR3nt: TGTGCCACCCGGGGGGTACAGGAGTGGGGCTACGAGCAGTACTTC
CDR3aa: CATRGVQEWGYEQYF
abundance: NA
j_gene: TRBJ2-7
d_gene: TRBD2
v_gene: TRBV6-5

CDR3nt: TGTGCCAGCAGCTTAGGGGCGGGGAGCTCCTACGAGCAGTACTTC
CDR3aa: CASSLGAGSSYEQYF
abundance: NA
j_gene: TRBJ2-7
d_gene: NA
v_gene: TRBV7-2

CDR3nt: TGTGCCAGCACCCGTGGACAGGGGAATCCCCCCTACGAGCAGTACTTC
CDR3aa: CASTRGQGNPPYEQYF
abundance: NA
j_gene: TRBJ2-7
d_gene: TRBD1
v_gene: TRBV7-9